This T cell receptor beta chain is from a study of blood T cell repertoires in COVID-19. Study as a whole: T cells, B-cell-depleted T cells, or PBMCs supplied cDNA or gDNA.

Under the authors' procedure: Estimation of nucleated cell counts relied on the amplification of reference gene primers. Only in-frame clones appear in the TCRdb table, and some are missing; sequencing was by immunoSEQ multiplex PCR. V and J calls and clone size come straight from that table; D and trimming were deduced from the DNA. The sample consists of roughly 120,000 clones, over 75% of them appearing once. Trimming left V 1 base short and J 1 base short, with 5 bases between. Germline lookup yields CDR1 SGHKS and CDR2 YYEKEE (reference sequence). This CDR3 region has 13 residues. This receptor was taken from an elderly man with acute or convalescent COVID-19. This chain links TRBV5-5 with TRBJ1-1, with D perhaps matching TRBD1 (5 bases). The specimen was peripheral blood. The CDR3 is CASSLQGNTEAFF. CDR3 nucleotide sequence: TGTGCCAGCAGCTTGCAGGGGAACACTGAAGCTTTCTTT.